The 13 T cell receptor beta chains in this list originate from one sample, sequenced in a study of long-term antiretroviral therapy in people with HIV. Version v3.0 of the immunoSEQ assay was performed at survey level. Using immunoSEQ multiplex PCR, the repertoire was profiled, and TCRdb retains in-frame clones only, with some absent. Among tens of thousands of clones, over 65% were seen once, and the ten largest hold approximately 8.8%. The material was unsorted PBMCs, obtained roughly 4.8 years after starting antiretroviral therapy. The receptors come from a man aged 40-49 years with HIV.

V gene TRBV2 combines with J gene TRBJ2-1; the D gene is possibly TRBD2 (5 bases). V lost 6 bases to trimming and J lost 9 bases, with 15 bases between them. Germline V gene lookup returns CDR1 SNHLY and CDR2 FYNNEI. CDR3 size: 13 residues. In nucleotides, the CDR3 is TGTGCCAGCAGGAGCGGAGTGGGCGGTGAGCAGTTCTTC. Translated: CASRSGVGGEQFF.

This sequence joins TRBV11-2 and TRBJ1-1; 7 bases agree with TRBD1. This CDR3 has 15 amino acids. V gave up 1 base and J gave up 2 bases; unmatched junction bases: 4. Germline-derived CDR1 and CDR2 are SGHAT and FQNNGV. The CDR3 loop reads CASSLAPGGNTEAFF. CDR3 nucleotides: TGTGCCAGCAGCTTAGCGCCAGGGGGAAACACTGAAGCTTTCTTT. The variable domain in full, with the rest retrieved from reference TRBV11-2 and TRBJ1-1, is EAGVAQSPRYKIIEKRQSVAFWCNPISGHATLYWYQQILGQGPKLLIQFQNNGVVDDSQLPKDRFSAERLKGVDSTLKIQPAKLEDSAVYLCASSLAPGGNTEAFFGQGTRLTVV.

The chain combines TRBV5-6 with TRBJ1-2; D is ambiguous. V shed 4 bases and J shed 4 bases, with 8 bases lying between them. The germline CDR1 and CDR2 sequences are SGHDT and YYEEEE. This CDR3 spans 12 amino acids. CDR3 region: CASSTQSYGYTF. DNA of the CDR3: TGTGCCAGCAGCACACAGAGCTATGGCTACACCTTC.

The chain combines TRBV27 with TRBJ2-6; no clear D. The CDR3 has 15 amino acids. Trimming removed 6 bases from V and 0 bases from J, with 9 bases in between. The V gene's germline CDR1 is MNHEY and CDR2 SMNVEV (reference sequence). CDR3 sequence: CASSLSFSGANVLTF. As DNA, the CDR3 is TGTGCCAGCAGCCTTAGCTTCTCTGGGGCCAACGTCCTGACTTTC.

The J gene is TRBJ2-6, the V gene TRBV5-8; TRBD1 matches 7 bases. Trimming took 7 bases from V and 5 from J; bases not matched to a gene: 9. Germline values: CDR1 SGHTS, CDR2 YDEGEE. The CDR3 covers 15 residues. In DNA, the CDR3 is TGTGCCAGCGGGGGCGACAGGGTCCGGGCCAACGTCCTGACTTTC. Its protein product is CASGGDRVRANVLTF.

The rearrangement uses TRBV7-8 and TRBJ2-7; D assignment may be TRBD1 or TRBD2 (5 bases each). Germline loops: CDR1 SGHVS, CDR2 FQNEAQ. This CDR3 is 14 amino acids long. Trimming shortened V by 1 base and J by 5 bases, and 12 bases separated the two germline ends. CDR3 nucleotides: TGTGCCAGCAGCTTAGAGAGGGGCCCCCACGAGCAGTACTTC. It translates to CASSLERGPHEQYF.

J is TRBJ2-7 and V is TRBV10-2; 10 bases line up with TRBD2. J gave up 2 bases and V 4 bases, and 11 bases lay outside the gene matches. The CDR3 has 17 residues. Germline V CDR1 and CDR2: WSHSY, SAAADI. CDR3 sequence reads: CASSGPGTSATPYEQYF. The CDR3 region has the DNA TGCGCCAGCAGTGGCCCCGGGACTAGCGCAACACCCTACGAGCAGTACTTC.

The genes are TRBV7-9 and TRBJ1-5; unclear D gene. This CDR3 comprises 12 residues. The V gene's germline CDR1 is SEHNR and CDR2 FQNEAQ (reference sequence). The ends were cut back, 3 bases at V and 3 bases at J, with 3 bases in the middle. CDR3 loop: CASSLDNQPQHF. The CDR3 coding sequence is TGTGCCAGCAGCTTGGACAATCAGCCCCAGCATTTT.

This CDR3 is CASSLGGSSYNSPLHF. The CDR3 DNA reads TGTGCCAGCAGCCTGGGGGGGAGCTCCTATAATTCACCCCTCCACTTT. The rearrangement joins TRBV5-5 to TRBJ1-6; tentative D call: TRBD1 (5 bases). The CDR3 totals 16 residues. V lost 4 bases and J 0 bases, leaving 11 bases between the germline ends. Germline V CDR1 and CDR2: SGHKS, YYEKEE (reference sequence). Complete variable domain (other parts from reference TRBV5-5 and TRBJ1-6): DAGVTQSPTHLIKTRGQQVTLRCSPISGHKSVSWYQQVLGQGPQFIFQYYEKEERGRGNFPDRFSARQFPNYSSELNVNALLLGDSALYLCASSLGGSSYNSPLHFGNGTRLTVT.

The chain joins TRBV28 to TRBJ1-5; 11 bases map to TRBD1. J was trimmed by 4 bases and V by 6 bases; bases with no gene match: 5. The germline CDR1 and CDR2 sequences are MDHEN and SYDVKM. The CDR3 covers 15 residues. Here the CDR3 DNA reads TGTGCCAGCAGCCGAGGACAGGGGGCAAATCAGCCCCAGCATTTT. Residues: CASSRGQGANQPQHF.

The rearrangement links TRBV5-4 to TRBJ2-1, with D tentatively TRBD2 (6 bases). This CDR3 is built from 14 residues. Germline V CDR1 and CDR2: SGHNT, YYREEE (reference sequence). The germline V and J ends were trimmed by 0 bases and 8 bases, with 12 bases remaining between them. CDR3: CASSLGLGSDEQFF. The CDR3 region has the DNA TGTGCCAGCAGCTTGGGACTAGGCTCTGATGAGCAGTTCTTC.

The gene calls are TRBV4-1 and TRBJ2-3; tentatively, D is TRBD1 or TRBD2 (5 bases each). Per germline, CDR1 MGHRA and CDR2 YSYEKL. The germline V and J ends were trimmed by 1 base and 5 bases, with 19 bases remaining between them. The CDR3 is 17 residues long. CDR3 sequence: CASSQAWDRADRDTQYF. CDR3 DNA: TGCGCCAGCAGCCAAGCTTGGGACCGGGCGGATCGAGATACGCAGTATTTT.

The chain combines TRBV7-2 with TRBJ1-2; TRBD1 might be the D (6 bases). The CDR3 contains 11 residues. CDR1 is SGHTA, CDR2 FQGNSA, per germline. Between the trimmed V and J ends, which lost 5 bases and 7 bases, there was a span of 8 bases. The CDR3 protein is CASSGGLGYTF. As DNA, the CDR3 is TGTGCCAGCAGCGGGGGGCTTGGCTACACCTTC.